The 23 T cell receptor beta chains presented below share a single source sample, sequenced in a study of blood T cell repertoires in COVID-19. The table came from immunoSEQ multiplex PCR; TCRdb's copy has only in-frame clones and leaves some out. The sample holds about 39,000 clones; 70% to 90% are singletons and the top ten take approximately 9.9%. Source material: peripheral blood. These receptors all come from a human donor in a cohort sampled during active COVID-19.

This chain links TRBV6-1 with TRBJ1-5; no clear D gene. Trimming removed 1 base from V and 15 bases from J, with 19 bases in between. CDR3 size: 14 residues. Per the germline V gene, CDR1 is MNHNS and CDR2 is SASEGT. The CDR3 DNA follows: TGTGCCAGCAGTGAAGAAGCTGACACCCGAGCTCCGCATTTT. Protein sequence: CASSEEADTRAPHF.

J is TRBJ2-1 and V is TRBV5-1; tentatively, D is TRBD1 (6 bases). V was clipped by 4 bases and J by 6 bases, with 11 bases between them. Germline V gene data show CDR1 as SGHRS and CDR2 as YFSETQ. The CDR3 totals 13 residues. In DNA form, the CDR3 reads TGCGCCAGCAGCGGGGGCCTCTCCAATGAGCAGTTCTTC. It translates to CASSGGLSNEQFF.

The rearrangement links TRBV5-1 to TRBJ2-2; D possibly corresponds to TRBD1 (6 bases). CDR1 is SGHRS, CDR2 YFSETQ, per germline. The CDR3 is 13 residues long. V dropped 4 bases and J dropped 6 bases, with 10 bases sitting between them. The CDR3 reads CASSGGGPGELFF. CDR3 nucleotide sequence: TGCGCCAGCAGCGGGGGCGGGCCCGGGGAGCTGTTTTTT.

This clone was found once. J is TRBJ1-4 and V is TRBV29-1, with D possibly TRBD1 on 6 matching bases. The germline V and J ends were trimmed by 7 bases and 7 bases, with 13 bases remaining between them. The germline V gene has CDR1 SQVTM and CDR2 ANQGSEA. The CDR3 length is 12 residues. CDR3 bases: TGCAGCGCGGGGCAGGGGCTTGAAAAACTGTTTTTT. It translates to CSAGQGLEKLFF. The entire variable domain, with the rest obtained from reference TRBV29-1 and TRBJ1-4, is as follows: SAVISQKPSRDICQRGTSLTIQCQVDSQVTMMFWYRQQPGQSLTLIATANQGSEATYESGFVIDKFPISRPNLTFSTLTVSNMSPEDSSIYLCSAGQGLEKLFFGSGTQLSVL.

CDR3 bases: TGTGCCTGGAGTGGGACTTGGGGTTACAATGAGCAGTTCTTC. Amino acid sequence: CAWSGTWGYNEQFF. The chain is built from TRBV30 and TRBJ2-1; D is perhaps TRBD2 (5 bases). Trimming left V 1 base short and J 4 bases short, with 11 bases between. CDR1 and CDR2 from the germline V gene are GTSNPN and SVGIG (reference sequence). This CDR3 has 14 amino acids.

The V call is TRBV2, the J call TRBJ2-1, with D possibly matching TRBD1 (5 bases). Trimming cost V 5 bases and J 8 bases, with 7 bases left between them. The CDR3 loop spans 11 amino acids. CDR1 is SNHLY, CDR2 FYNNEI, per germline. The CDR3 DNA sequence: TGTGCCAGCAGTAACAGGTATGAGCAGTTCTTC. Its protein is CASSNRYEQFF.

This clone has just one count. V gene TRBV7-3 combines with J gene TRBJ2-1, with 10 bases identical to TRBD2. Germline V gives CDR1 SGHTA, CDR2 FQGTGA. Trimming at V came to 5 bases and at J to 4 bases, leaving 5 bases not matched to a gene. The CDR3 runs 15 residues. The CDR3 is CASSPRLAGYNEQFF. CDR3 sequence (DNA): TGTGCCAGCAGCCCCAGACTAGCGGGTTACAATGAGCAGTTCTTC.

The chain carries TRBV19 and TRBJ2-1, with D tentatively TRBD2 (6 bases). CDR3 length: 14 amino acids. Germline V gene sequence: CDR1 LNHDA, CDR2 SQIVND (reference sequence). The ends were cut back, 5 bases at V and 4 bases at J, with 12 bases in the middle. CDR3 amino acids: CASSGGYKYNEQFF. DNA of the CDR3: TGTGCCAGTAGTGGAGGGTATAAATACAATGAGCAGTTCTTC.

This sequence joins TRBV27 and TRBJ1-2, with 7 bases fitting TRBD1. The CDR3 is 13 residues long. The germline gives CDR1 MNHEY, CDR2 SMNVEV (reference sequence). The junction had 9 bases not matched to a gene; V was cut back by 6 bases and J by 8 bases. The CDR3: CASSPPGQLGYTF. The CDR3 region has the DNA TGTGCCAGCAGCCCCCCGGGACAGCTGGGCTACACCTTC.

J is TRBJ1-2 and V is TRBV13; D not resolved. The V gene lost 8 bases and the J gene lost 0 bases, with 13 bases spanning the gap. CDR3 length equals 14 residues. Germline CDR1 is PRHDT and CDR2 is FYEKMQ (reference sequence). The CDR3 DNA is TGTGCCAGCGGTATCCTCAGGTCTAACTATGGCTACACCTTC. The encoded protein is CASGILRSNYGYTF.

This sequence joins TRBV3-1 (or the pseudogene TRBV3-2) and TRBJ2-3; weak D call: TRBD2 (6 bases). V lost 0 bases to trimming and J lost 6 bases, with 10 bases between them. The CDR3 is made up of 14 amino acids. CDR1 and CDR2 from the germline V gene are LGHDT and YNNKEL (reference sequence). CDR3 loop: CASSQDVLADTQYF. The CDR3 DNA sequence: TGTGCCAGCAGCCAAGATGTCCTAGCGGATACGCAGTATTTT.

This clone was observed a single time. The chain couples TRBV2 to TRBJ2-5, with TRBD2 matching 15 bases. Germline CDR1 and CDR2: SNHLY and FYNNEI. This CDR3 comprises 13 residues. V trimming: 6 bases; J trimming: 10 bases; junction bases outside the gene matches: 3. CDR3 loop: CASRGLAGGRQYF. In DNA, the CDR3 is TGTGCCAGCAGAGGACTAGCGGGGGGGCGCCAGTACTTC.

This sequence joins TRBV27 and TRBJ2-5; possible D gene TRBD1, 7 bases. CDR1 is MNHEY and CDR2 is SMNVEV in the germline V gene (reference sequence). The CDR3 is made up of 13 amino acids. Trimming stripped 6 bases from V and 3 bases from J, with 11 bases between. This CDR3 reads CASSGRGEETQYF. CDR3 DNA: TGTGCCAGCAGCGGCAGGGGGGAAGAGACCCAGTACTTC.

CDR3 loop: CASSLVLYEQYF. The CDR3 nucleotides are TGTGCCAGCAGCTTAGTCCTTTACGAGCAGTACTTC. V is TRBV7-2 and J is TRBJ2-7; D is undetermined. The CDR3 runs to 12 residues. Germline V lookup: CDR1 SGHTA, CDR2 FQGNSA. The V and J ends lost 1 base and 4 bases respectively, with 5 bases between them.

There are a few counts of this clone. The V call is TRBV19, the J call TRBJ2-7, with D possibly being TRBD1 (6 bases). The V and J ends lost 6 bases and 2 bases respectively, with 11 bases between them. The CDR3 length is 13 residues. CDR1 and CDR2 (germline): LNHDA, SQIVND (reference sequence). The CDR3 sequence: CASSPGTTYEQYF. Written as DNA, the CDR3 is TGTGCCAGTAGCCCCGGGACAACCTACGAGCAGTACTTC.

The CDR3 DNA is TGTGCCAGCAGCTTAAACGGCGGGGCGACTACAGGTGAGCAGTTCTTC. Its protein is CASSLNGGATTGEQFF. The chain employs TRBV7-3 and TRBJ2-1, with D perhaps TRBD2 (6 bases). In germline, CDR1 is SGHTA, CDR2 FQGTGA. CDR3 size: 16 residues. The germline V and J ends were trimmed by 1 base and 9 bases, with 19 bases remaining between them. Using reference TRBV7-3 and TRBJ2-1 for the parts outside the CDR3, the full variable domain is GAGVSQTPSNKVTEKGKYVELRCDPISGHTALYWYRQSLGQGPEFLIYFQGTGAADDSGLPNDRFFAVRPEGSVSTLKIQRTERGDSAVYLCASSLNGGATTGEQFFGPGTRLTVL.

This clone has just one count. This chain connects TRBV5-6 to TRBJ1-4, with 7 bases matching TRBD1. V shed 1 base and J 7 bases; nucleotides not matched to a gene: 7. The CDR3 has 15 amino acids. Germline V CDR1 and CDR2: SGHDT, YYEEEE. CDR3 bases: TGTGCCAGCAGCTTGCGCAGGGGGGCCGGTGAAAAACTGTTTTTT. It yields the protein CASSLRRGAGEKLFF.

The rearrangement joins TRBV29-1 to TRBJ2-7, with 9 bases lining up with TRBD2. Germline V gene sequence: CDR1 SQVTM, CDR2 ANQGSEA. V was pared by 4 bases and J by 3 bases, with 4 bases of the junction left unmatched. The CDR3 runs to 13 residues. In DNA form, the CDR3 reads TGCAGCGTTGTGGGCGGGAGGGGCTACGAGCAGTACTTC. This codes for CSVVGGRGYEQYF.

The genes are TRBV19 and TRBJ2-1; TRBD2 aligns across 7 bases. The CDR3 runs 15 residues. After removal of 7 bases from V and 4 bases from J, the junction contained 10 bases not matched to a gene. Germline assignment: CDR1 LNHDA and CDR2 SQIVND (reference sequence). CDR3 amino acids: CASNSAGARYNEQFF. CDR3 bases: TGTGCCAGTAATAGCGCGGGAGCTAGGTACAATGAGCAGTTCTTC.

The chain is built from TRBV3-1 (or the pseudogene TRBV3-2) and TRBJ1-4, with D uncertain. V was cut by 1 base and J by 4 bases, with 10 bases left in between. The CDR3 contains 15 residues. Germline assignment: CDR1 LGHDT and CDR2 YNNKEL (reference sequence). The CDR3 here is CASSQAGSGNEKLFF. The DNA for the CDR3 is TGTGCCAGCAGCCAAGCGGGCAGCGGTAATGAAAAACTGTTTTTT.

This chain connects TRBV7-2 to TRBJ2-6; D is perhaps TRBD1 (8 bases). The CDR3 sequence is 17 residues long. Germline values: CDR1 SGHTA, CDR2 FQGNSA. With 5 bases removed from V and 2 bases from J, the gap between germline ends came to 16 bases. The CDR3 protein is CASSQQGGLAGANVLTF. The CDR3 nucleotides read TGTGCCAGCAGCCAACAGGGGGGGCTGGCTGGGGCCAACGTCCTGACTTTC.

The V call is TRBV9, the J call TRBJ1-2, with a tentative D call TRBD1 (5 bases). In germline, CDR1 is SGDLS, CDR2 YYNGEE. Trimming left V 0 bases short and J 2 bases short, with 14 bases between. The CDR3 has 16 amino acids. The CDR3 DNA reads TGTGCCAGCAGCGTAGGCCCCCAGGGCTTCAACTATGGCTACACCTTC. This sequence encodes CASSVGPQGFNYGYTF. Using reference TRBV9 and TRBJ1-2 for the parts outside the CDR3, the full variable domain is DSGVTQTPKHLITATGQRVTLRCSPRSGDLSVYWYQQSLDQGLQFLIQYYNGEERAKGNILERFSAQQFPDLHSELNLSSLELGDSALYFCASSVGPQGFNYGYTFGSGTRLTVV.

This sequence joins TRBV4-1 and TRBJ1-1; D possibly corresponds to TRBD1 (5 bases). Germline V gene lookup returns CDR1 MGHRA and CDR2 YSYEKL. The ends were cut back, 8 bases at V and 4 bases at J, with 14 bases in the middle. This CDR3 has 13 amino acids. The CDR3 protein is CASQGGGFTEAFF. The CDR3 region has the DNA TGCGCCAGCCAGGGCGGGGGTTTCACTGAAGCTTTCTTT.